This T cell receptor beta chain was sequenced for a study of T cell repertoires in cytomegalovirus infection. Background on the study: Recently identified HLA-C-restricted CMV epitopes and well-studied HLA-B-restricted CMV epitopes were used by the study. Study results and limitations: Across the ex vivo response, the dominant clonotypes were HLA-C-restricted CMV-specific TCR beta clonotypes.

Concerning this clonotype: Antigen specificity is unknown.

TCRdb processed the reads anew with MiXCR; each CDR3 protein has one entry. The sample contains tens of thousands of distinct CDR3 sequences, more than 20% of which appear only once. The V and J ends lost 5 bases and 8 bases respectively, with 12 bases between them. This CDR3 region has 13 residues. Germline V gives CDR1 MNHEY, CDR2 SVGAGI. This specimen was CD8+ T cells from cultured PBMCs, taken from culture after CMV antigen stimulation. The chain links TRBV6-5 to TRBJ1-4, with D possibly matching TRBD1 (5 bases). This TCR was recovered from a human donor in good health (CMV status not recorded). Some clones in this sample may be carry-over from other donors' samples. In DNA, the CDR3 is TGTGCCAGCAGTGAGGCGGGACGCGAAAAACTGTTTTTT. Translation gives CASSEAGREKLFF.